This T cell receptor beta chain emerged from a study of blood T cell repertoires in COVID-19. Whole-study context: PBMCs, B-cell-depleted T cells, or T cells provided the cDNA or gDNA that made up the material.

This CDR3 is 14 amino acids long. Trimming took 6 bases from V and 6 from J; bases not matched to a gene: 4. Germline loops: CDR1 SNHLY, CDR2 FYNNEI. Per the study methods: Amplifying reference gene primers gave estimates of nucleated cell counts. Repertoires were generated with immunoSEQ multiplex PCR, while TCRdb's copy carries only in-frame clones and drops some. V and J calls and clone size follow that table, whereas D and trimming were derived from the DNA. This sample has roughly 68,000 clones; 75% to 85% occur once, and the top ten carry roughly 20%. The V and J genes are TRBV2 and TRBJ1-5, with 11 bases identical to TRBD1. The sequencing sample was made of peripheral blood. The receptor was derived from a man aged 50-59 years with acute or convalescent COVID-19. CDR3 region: CASSPGTGGQPQHF. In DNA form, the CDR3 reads TGTGCCAGCAGCCCCGGGACAGGGGGTCAGCCCCAGCATTTT. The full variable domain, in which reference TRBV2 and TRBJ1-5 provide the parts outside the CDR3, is EPEVTQTPSHQVTQMGQEVILRCVPISNHLYFYWYRQILGQKVEFLVSFYNNEISEKSEIFDDQFSVERPDGSNFTLKIRSTKLEDSAMYFCASSPGTGGQPQHFGDGTRLSIL.